This T cell receptor beta chain stems from a study of cytomegalovirus exposure and HLA in healthy donors. PCR primers comprised 60 Vbeta and 13 Jbeta primers. Sequencing was performed with immunoSEQ multiplex PCR; in TCRdb, only in-frame clones are kept and a portion is missing. The table lists around 130,000 clones, approximately 79% of them singletons. This CDR3 has 16 residues. The J segment lost 3 bases and the V segment lost 1 base, leaving 8 bases of the junction unmatched. Germline loops: CDR1 MGHDK, CDR2 SYGVNS. This sequence originates from a female donor in good health and CMV-seronegative. The specimen sequenced was PBMCs. The rearrangement links TRBV25-1 to TRBJ2-5, with 7 bases matching TRBD2. The CDR3 region is CASSEFPKRDKETQYF. The CDR3 coding sequence is TGTGCCAGCAGTGAATTCCCAAAGCGGGATAAAGAGACCCAGTACTTC.